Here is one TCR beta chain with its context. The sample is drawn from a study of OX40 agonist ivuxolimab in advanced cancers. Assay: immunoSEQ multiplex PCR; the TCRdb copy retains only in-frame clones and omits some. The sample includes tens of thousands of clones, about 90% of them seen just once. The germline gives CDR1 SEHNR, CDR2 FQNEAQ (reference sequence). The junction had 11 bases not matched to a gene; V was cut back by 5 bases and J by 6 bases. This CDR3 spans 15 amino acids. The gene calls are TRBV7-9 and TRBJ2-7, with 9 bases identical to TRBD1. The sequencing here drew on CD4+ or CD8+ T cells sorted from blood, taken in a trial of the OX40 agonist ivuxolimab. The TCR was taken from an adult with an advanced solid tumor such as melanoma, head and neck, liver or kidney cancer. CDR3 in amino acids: CASSPGTGKGGEQYF. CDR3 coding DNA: TGTGCCAGCAGCCCGGGGACAGGGAAGGGAGGCGAGCAGTACTTC.